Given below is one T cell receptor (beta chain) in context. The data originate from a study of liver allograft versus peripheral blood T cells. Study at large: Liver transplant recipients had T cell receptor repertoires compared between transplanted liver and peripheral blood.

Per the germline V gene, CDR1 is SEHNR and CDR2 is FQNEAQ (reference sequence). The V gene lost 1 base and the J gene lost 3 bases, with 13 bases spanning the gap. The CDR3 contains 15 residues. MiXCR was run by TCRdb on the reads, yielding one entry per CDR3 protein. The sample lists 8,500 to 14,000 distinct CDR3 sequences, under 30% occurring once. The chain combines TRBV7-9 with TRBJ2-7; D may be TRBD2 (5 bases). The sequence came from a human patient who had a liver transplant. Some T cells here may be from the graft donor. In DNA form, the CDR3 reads TGTGCCAGCAGCTTAGGTTCCGAGCGGTACTACGAGCAGTACTTC. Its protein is CASSLGSERYYEQYF.